The rows below give T cell receptor beta chains drawn from one sample of a study of OX40 agonist ivuxolimab in advanced cancers. Some clones are missing from TCRdb's copy, which holds only in-frame ones; the method was immunoSEQ multiplex PCR. The table includes around 60,000 clones, 70% to 85% detected once. The sample consisted of CD4+ or CD8+ T cells sorted from blood, taken in a trial of the OX40 agonist ivuxolimab. The receptors come from an adult with an advanced solid tumor such as melanoma, head and neck, liver or kidney cancer. CDR3s include the opening cysteine and the closing phenylalanine or tryptophan. The order of the fields is clone size, J gene, V gene, D gene, CDR3 DNA, CDR3 protein. A D gene is named only where the DNA matches it firmly. Clone sizes are given selectively: once, few, many, or a class where the clone is expanded.

>-|TRBJ1-2|TRBV19|TRBD1
TGTGCCAGTAGTGGATACAGGGGGCAGGGAGGCTATGGCTACACCTTC
CASSGYRGQGGYGYTF
>once|TRBJ1-2|TRBV11-2|TRBD1
TGTGCCAGCAGCCTGGACAGGGCCTATGGCTACACCTTC
CASSLDRAYGYTF
>-|TRBJ1-2|TRBV11-2|TRBD1
TGTGCCAGCAGCTTAGCCCTGACAGGGAGGGATGGCTACACCTTC
CASSLALTGRDGYTF
>-|TRBJ1-2|TRBV2|TRBD1
TGTGCCAGCAGTGAGGGGTGGCATAGGACAGGGTGGAACTATGGCTACACCTTC
CASSEGWHRTGWNYGYTF
>-|TRBJ2-3|TRBV19|TRBD1
TGTGCCAGTAGCCCACAGGGGGACAGGTTCACAGATACGCAGTATTTT
CASSPQGDRFTDTQYF
>-|TRBJ2-3|TRBV2|-
TGTGCCAGCAGATCTCAGGGGGGCAGCACAGATACGCAGTATTTT
CASRSQGGSTDTQYF
>-|TRBJ1-3|TRBV7-9|-
TGTGCCAGCAGCTCAATGACGGAAAACACCATATATTTT
CASSSMTENTIYF
>-|TRBJ1-2|TRBV4-3|-
TGCGCCAGCAGCAAAGGGCCCTTTGAGGGGGGCTACACCTTC
CASSKGPFEGGYTF
>once|TRBJ1-6|TRBV5-1|-
TGCGCCAGCAGCTTGGAGGGGCTATCACCCCTCCACTTT
CASSLEGLSPLHF
>-|TRBJ2-7|TRBV27|-
TGTGCCAGCACCCGAGTTGGCCCCGGCGGTCAGCAGTACTTC
CASTRVGPGGQQYF